The T cell receptor (beta chain) described here comes from a study of CD8 T cells in ankylosing spondylitis. Overall study findings and caveats: A TCR beta motif of eight highly homologous variants appeared characteristic of ankylosing spondylitis blood.

Concerning this clonotype itself: Antigen: not known.

TCRdb processed the 5' RACE reads anew with MiXCR; each CDR3 protein has one entry. Of around 890,000 distinct CDR3 sequences listed, about 11% are singletons. The sequence came from a male donor with ankylosing spondylitis. The specimen was blood, either unsorted or a sorted T cell fraction (not recorded which).

CDR3 DNA sequence: TGCAGTGCTAGGCCGGACAGGTACAATGAGCAGTTCTTC. It yields the protein CSARPDRYNEQFF. The rearrangement uses TRBV20-1 and TRBJ2-1; 7 nucleotides match TRBD1. The CDR3 is 13 amino acids. Germline CDR1 is DFQATT and CDR2 is SNEGSKA (reference sequence). V dropped 3 bases and J dropped 4; count of bases not matched to a gene: 3.